A selection of T cell receptor beta chains follows, all from one sample in a study of cytomegalovirus exposure and HLA in healthy donors. The method was immunoSEQ multiplex PCR; TCRdb's version includes in-frame clones alone and lacks a portion of them. Found here are 160,000 or so clones, around 86% of them singletons; the top ten hold roughly 3%. The specimen sequenced was PBMCs. Every receptor here comes from a man aged 18-30 years in good health and CMV-seropositive. CDR3s leave out the opening cysteine and the closing phenylalanine or tryptophan. Fields, in order: J gene, V gene, CDR3 protein.

>TRBJ2-2|TRBV6-1
ASTLFGSNTGELF
>TRBJ1-1|TRBV14
ASSRQGYGTEAF
>TRBJ1-3|TRBV7-9
ASTGGYGNTIY
>TRBJ1-2|TRBV6-1
ASSEGRGSEGYT
>TRBJ2-2|TRBV12-5
ASGPGGTSVDTGELF
>TRBJ2-7|TRBV5-1
ASSEQSEQY
>TRBJ1-5|TRBV18
ASSQGRDQPQH
>TRBJ2-3|TRBV29-1
SAQASGRGTDTQY
>TRBJ2-7|TRBV9
ASGLGQRDTSCP
>TRBJ1-6|TRBV6-6
ASSYSSGPNSPLH
>TRBJ1-1|TRBV28
ASSPPVRGRTEAF
>TRBJ2-7|TRBV5-1
ASSLTGDYEQY
>TRBJ2-7|TRBV9
ASSVTGSGYEQY
>TRBJ2-1|TRBV19
ASSMGATPFNEQF
>TRBJ1-5|TRBV9
ASSPGGNQPQH